This TCR beta chain was recovered during a study of blood T cell repertoires in COVID-19. Study in general: Donors in the United States, Italy and Spain gave samples during acute or convalescent COVID-19.

This CDR3 region has 15 residues. The germline V gene encodes CDR1 SGHTA and CDR2 FQGTGA. J was trimmed by 5 bases and V by 4 bases; bases with no gene match: 8. Original data processing: Reference gene primer amplification gave estimated nucleated cell counts. Clones were sequenced by immunoSEQ multiplex PCR, and TCRdb holds only the in-frame ones, with some missing. From that table come the V and J calls and clone size; the DNA was used to work out D and trimming. The table lists a few hundred thousand clones, 80% to 90% of them singletons. Seattle's enrolled individuals joined amid active infection and were then monitored longitudinally.

The sample comprised peripheral blood. The receptor was derived from a man aged 18 to 30 with COVID-19, enrolled during active disease. The chain carries TRBV7-3 and TRBJ2-5; TRBD2 aligns across 9 bases. The CDR3 nucleotides are TGTGCCAGCAGCTCGCTAGCGGGACCGTGGGAGACCCAGTACTTC. Its translation is CASSSLAGPWETQYF.